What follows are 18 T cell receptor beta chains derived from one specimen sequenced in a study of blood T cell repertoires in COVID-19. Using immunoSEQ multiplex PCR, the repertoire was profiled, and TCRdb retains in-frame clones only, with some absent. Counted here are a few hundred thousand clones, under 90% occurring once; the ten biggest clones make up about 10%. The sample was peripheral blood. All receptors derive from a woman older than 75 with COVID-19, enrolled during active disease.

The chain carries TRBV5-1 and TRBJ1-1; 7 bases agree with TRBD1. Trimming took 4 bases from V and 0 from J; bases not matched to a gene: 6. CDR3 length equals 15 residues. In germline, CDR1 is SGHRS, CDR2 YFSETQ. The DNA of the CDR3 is TGCGCCAGCAGCGTAGAAGGGACAGTGAACACTGAAGCTTTCTTT. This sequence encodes CASSVEGTVNTEAFF.

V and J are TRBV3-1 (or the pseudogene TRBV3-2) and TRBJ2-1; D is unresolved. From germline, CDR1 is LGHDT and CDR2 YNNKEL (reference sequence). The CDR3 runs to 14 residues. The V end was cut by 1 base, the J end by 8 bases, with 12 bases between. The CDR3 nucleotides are TGTGCCAGCAGCCAAGTATCAACAACCCATGAGCAGTTCTTC. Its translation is CASSQVSTTHEQFF.

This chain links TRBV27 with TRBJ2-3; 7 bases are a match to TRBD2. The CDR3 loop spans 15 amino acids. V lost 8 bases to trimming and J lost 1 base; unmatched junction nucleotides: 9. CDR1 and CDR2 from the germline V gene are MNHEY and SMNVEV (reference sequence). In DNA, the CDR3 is TGTGCCAGCTGCTATGGGGCGGGGGGCACAGATACGCAGTATTTT. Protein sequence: CASCYGAGGTDTQYF.

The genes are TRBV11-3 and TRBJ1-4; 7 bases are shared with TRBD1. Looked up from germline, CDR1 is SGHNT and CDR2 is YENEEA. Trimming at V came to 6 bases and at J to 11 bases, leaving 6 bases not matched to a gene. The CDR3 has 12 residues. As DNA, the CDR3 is TGTGCCAGCAGTTTCCGGACAGGCAAACTGTTTTTT. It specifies CASSFRTGKLFF.

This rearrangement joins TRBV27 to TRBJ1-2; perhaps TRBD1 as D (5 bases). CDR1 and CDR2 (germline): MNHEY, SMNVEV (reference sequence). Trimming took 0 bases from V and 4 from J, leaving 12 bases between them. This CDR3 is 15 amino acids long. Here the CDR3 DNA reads TGTGCCAGCAGTTTATCGGGCAGGGTTGTCTATGGCTACACCTTC. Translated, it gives CASSLSGRVVYGYTF.

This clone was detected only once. The chain's CDR3 is CASSQVATGELFF. The CDR3 DNA follows: TGTGCCAGCAGCCAAGTGGCCACCGGGGAGCTGTTTTTT. The chain recombines TRBV3-1 (or the pseudogene TRBV3-2) with TRBJ2-2, with D hard to call. Germline lookup yields CDR1 LGHDT and CDR2 YNNKEL (reference sequence). CDR3 length: 13 residues. V shed 1 base and J shed 4 bases, with 4 bases lying between them.

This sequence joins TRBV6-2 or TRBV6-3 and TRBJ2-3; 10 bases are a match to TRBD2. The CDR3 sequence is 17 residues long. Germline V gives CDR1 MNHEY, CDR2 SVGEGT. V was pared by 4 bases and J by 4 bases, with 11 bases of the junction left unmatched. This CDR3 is CASSSEKGLASSDTQYF. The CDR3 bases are TGTGCCAGCAGTTCCGAAAAGGGACTAGCGAGTTCAGATACGCAGTATTTT.

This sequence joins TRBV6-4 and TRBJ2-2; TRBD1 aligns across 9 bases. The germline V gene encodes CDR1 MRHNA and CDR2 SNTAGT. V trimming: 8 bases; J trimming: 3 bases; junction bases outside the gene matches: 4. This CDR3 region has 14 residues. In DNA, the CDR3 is TGTGCCAGCTCACAGGGGGCCTACACCGGGGAGCTGTTTTTT. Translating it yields CASSQGAYTGELFF.

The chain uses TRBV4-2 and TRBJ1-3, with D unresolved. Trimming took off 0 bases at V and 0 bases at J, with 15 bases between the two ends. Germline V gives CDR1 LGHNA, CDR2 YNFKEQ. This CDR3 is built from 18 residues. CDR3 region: CASSQDWYLSSSGNTIYF. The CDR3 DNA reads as TGTGCCAGCAGCCAAGATTGGTACCTCTCTAGCTCTGGAAACACCATATATTTT.

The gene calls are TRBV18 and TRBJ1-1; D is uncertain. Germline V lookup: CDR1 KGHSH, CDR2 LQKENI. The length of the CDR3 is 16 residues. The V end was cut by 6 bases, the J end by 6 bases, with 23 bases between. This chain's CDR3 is CASSPGPGAGPAEAFF. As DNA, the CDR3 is TGTGCCAGCTCCCCTGGGCCCGGTGCGGGTCCCGCTGAAGCTTTCTTT.

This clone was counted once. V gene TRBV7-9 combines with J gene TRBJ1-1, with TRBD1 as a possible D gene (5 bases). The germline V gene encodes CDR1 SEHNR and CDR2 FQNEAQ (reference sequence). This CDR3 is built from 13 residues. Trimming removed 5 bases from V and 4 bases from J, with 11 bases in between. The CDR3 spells CASSAQESTEAFF. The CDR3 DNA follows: TGTGCCAGCAGCGCACAGGAGAGCACTGAAGCTTTCTTT.

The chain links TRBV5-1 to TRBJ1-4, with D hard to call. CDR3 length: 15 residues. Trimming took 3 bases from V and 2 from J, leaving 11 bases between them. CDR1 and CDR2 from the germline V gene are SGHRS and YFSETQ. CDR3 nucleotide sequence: TGCGCCAGCAGCTGGCGAGAGGCGACTAATGAAAAACTGTTTTTT. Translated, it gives CASSWREATNEKLFF.

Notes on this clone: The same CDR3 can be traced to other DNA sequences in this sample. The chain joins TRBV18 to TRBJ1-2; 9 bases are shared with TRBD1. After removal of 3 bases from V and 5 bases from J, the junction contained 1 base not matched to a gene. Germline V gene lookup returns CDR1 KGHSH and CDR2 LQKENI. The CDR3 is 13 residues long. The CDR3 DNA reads TGTGCCAGCTCACCCGACAGGGGGTATGGCTACACCTTC. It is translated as CASSPDRGYGYTF.

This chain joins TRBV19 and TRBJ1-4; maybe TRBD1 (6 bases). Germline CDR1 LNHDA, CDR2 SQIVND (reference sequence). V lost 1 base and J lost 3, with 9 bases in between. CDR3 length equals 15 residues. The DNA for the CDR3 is TGTGCCAGTAGTATAGGGACAGCTTCTAATGAAAAACTGTTTTTT. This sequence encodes CASSIGTASNEKLFF. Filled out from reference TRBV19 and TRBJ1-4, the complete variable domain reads DGGITQSPKYLFRKEGQNVTLSCEQNLNHDAMYWYRQDPGQGLRLIYYSQIVNDFQKGDIAEGYSVSREKKESFPLTVTSAQKNPTAFYLCASSIGTASNEKLFFGSGTQLSVL.

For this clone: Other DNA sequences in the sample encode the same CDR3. As DNA, the CDR3 is TGCGCCAGCAGCCAGACTAGCGGCCAAGAGACCCAGTACTTC. Encoded protein: CASSQTSGQETQYF. The chain is built from TRBV5-1 and TRBJ2-5, with TRBD2 matching over 9 bases. V gave up 4 bases and J gave up 1 base; unmatched junction bases: 2. Per germline, CDR1 SGHRS and CDR2 YFSETQ. This CDR3 has 14 amino acids.

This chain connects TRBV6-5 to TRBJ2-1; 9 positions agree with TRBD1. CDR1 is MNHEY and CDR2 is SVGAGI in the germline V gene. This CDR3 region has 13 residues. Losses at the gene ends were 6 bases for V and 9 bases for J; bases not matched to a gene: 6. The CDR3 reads CASRPGQGFEQFF. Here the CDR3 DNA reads TGTGCCAGCAGGCCGGGACAGGGCTTTGAGCAGTTCTTC.

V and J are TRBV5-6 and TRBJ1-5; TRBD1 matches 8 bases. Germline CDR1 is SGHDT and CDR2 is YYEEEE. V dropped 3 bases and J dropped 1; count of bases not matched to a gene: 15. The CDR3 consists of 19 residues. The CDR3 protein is CASSSTGGREFVSNQPQHF. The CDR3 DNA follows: TGTGCCAGCAGCTCTACAGGGGGTCGGGAATTTGTGAGCAATCAGCCCCAGCATTTT.

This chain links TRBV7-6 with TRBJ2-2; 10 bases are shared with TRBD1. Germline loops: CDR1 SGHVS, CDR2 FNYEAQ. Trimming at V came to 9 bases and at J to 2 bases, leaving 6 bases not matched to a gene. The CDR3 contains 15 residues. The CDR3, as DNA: TGTGCCAGTACCCGGACAGGGGGTAACACCGGGGAGCTGTTTTTT. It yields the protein CASTRTGGNTGELFF.